The clone carrying this T cell receptor (beta chain) came up a few times. Its antigen is unidentified. A junction boundary mismatches the germline segment, possibly from a read error. Germline CDR1 is KGHSH and CDR2 is LQKENI. This CDR3 has 14 amino acids. This entry comes from a study of T cell responses to AZD1222 COVID-19 vaccine. Produced via immunoSEQ multiplex PCR; TCRdb's table is partial and in-frame only. Of fewer than 200,000 clones detected, around 92% appear once; the ten largest clones hold roughly 10%. Notes on the study in general: Among the donors, most were white British and more were female, and clonal diversity was possibly underestimated. Two doses of AZD1222 preceded a rise in Spike-specific TCR breadth and depth. Every sample of the repertoires postdated the peak T cell response. Regions left unmutated in variants are reportedly the target of nearly half of spike-specific TCRs.

This TCR was recovered from an adult in good health. This specimen was peripheral blood, taken on day 0 of AZD1222 vaccination. The V gene is TRBV18, the J gene TRBJ1-2, with TRBD1 as a possible D gene (5 bases). CDR3 amino acids: CASSPGAGNSGYTF. The CDR3, as DNA: TGTGCCAGCTCACCCGGGGCAGGGAACTCTGGCTACACCTTC.